Listed below are T cell receptor beta chains from one sample, sequenced in a study of blood T cell repertoires in COVID-19. Only in-frame clones appear in the TCRdb table, and some are missing; sequencing was by immunoSEQ multiplex PCR. Of around 230,000 clones listed, nearly 90% were seen once; the top ten hold around 4%. Sequenced: PBMCs or T cells enriched from blood (not recorded which). The receptors come from a woman aged 30 to 39 with acute COVID-19. Each CDR3 is given with its conserved first and last residue. Fields, in order: D gene, V gene, CDR3 protein. The D gene is left open where the match is weak.

d_gene: NA
v_gene: TRBV10-3
CDR3aa: CATRRQEGVSGYEQYF

d_gene: TRBD1
v_gene: TRBV19
CDR3aa: CASSIRGLDGELFF

d_gene: NA
v_gene: TRBV2
CDR3aa: CASSGAGRFEQYF

d_gene: NA
v_gene: TRBV27
CDR3aa: CASNWAHLFYGYTF

d_gene: NA
v_gene: TRBV19
CDR3aa: CASSRDLQTYNSPLHF

d_gene: NA
v_gene: TRBV9
CDR3aa: CASSVYGSAGELFF

d_gene: TRBD1
v_gene: TRBV7-2
CDR3aa: CASSWDRVGNQPQHF

d_gene: NA
v_gene: TRBV14
CDR3aa: CASSQVGGPYGYTF

d_gene: NA
v_gene: TRBV30
CDR3aa: CALRDSSYNEQFF

d_gene: TRBD1
v_gene: TRBV4-3
CDR3aa: CASSQGGGGGLAFF

d_gene: NA
v_gene: TRBV27
CDR3aa: CASSLPPRPNTEAFF

d_gene: TRBD1
v_gene: TRBV19
CDR3aa: CASSPPGQGGRELFF

d_gene: NA
v_gene: TRBV6-6
CDR3aa: CASSYSRVGSYEQYF

d_gene: NA
v_gene: TRBV12-3/TRBV12-4
CDR3aa: CASSFSNEQFF

d_gene: NA
v_gene: TRBV30
CDR3aa: CAWTKGQWNYEQYF

d_gene: NA
v_gene: TRBV6-5
CDR3aa: CASSPQGSRGEKLFF

d_gene: NA
v_gene: TRBV19
CDR3aa: CASSSLPIGSNQPQHF

d_gene: NA
v_gene: TRBV5-1
CDR3aa: CASSTSQVSREQYF

d_gene: TRBD1
v_gene: TRBV6-5
CDR3aa: CASSPGQGGDEQFF

d_gene: NA
v_gene: TRBV4-3
CDR3aa: CASSQFAGTSTDTQYF

d_gene: NA
v_gene: TRBV11-2
CDR3aa: CASSAIPGLVDNEQFF

d_gene: TRBD1
v_gene: TRBV7-2
CDR3aa: CASSPGTEGGKSEKLFF